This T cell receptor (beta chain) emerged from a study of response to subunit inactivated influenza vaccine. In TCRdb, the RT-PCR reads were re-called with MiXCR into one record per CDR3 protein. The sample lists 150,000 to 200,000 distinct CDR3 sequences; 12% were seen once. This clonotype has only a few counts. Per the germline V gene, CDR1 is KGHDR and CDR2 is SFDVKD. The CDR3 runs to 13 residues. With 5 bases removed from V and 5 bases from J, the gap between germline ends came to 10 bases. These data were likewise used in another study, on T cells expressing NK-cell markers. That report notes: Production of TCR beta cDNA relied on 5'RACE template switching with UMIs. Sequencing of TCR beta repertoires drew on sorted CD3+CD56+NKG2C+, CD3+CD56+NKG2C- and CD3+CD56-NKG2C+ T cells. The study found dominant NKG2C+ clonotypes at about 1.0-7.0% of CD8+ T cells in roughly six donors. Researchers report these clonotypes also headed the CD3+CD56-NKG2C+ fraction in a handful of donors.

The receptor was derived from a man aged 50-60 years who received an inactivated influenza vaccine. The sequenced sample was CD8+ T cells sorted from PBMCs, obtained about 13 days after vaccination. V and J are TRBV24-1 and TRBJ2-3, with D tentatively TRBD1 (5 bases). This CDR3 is CATSVLGQDTQYF. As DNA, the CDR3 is TGTGCCACCAGTGTCTTGGGGCAAGATACGCAGTATTTT.